These 3 T cell receptor beta chains came from one sample sequenced in a study of post-analysis software for immune sequencing data. Built from TCR beta cDNA, the libraries had unique molecular identifiers in them. TCRdb called the PCR reads again in MiXCR, with one record for every CDR3 protein. Of about 820,000 distinct CDR3 sequences detected, about 53% appear once; the ten largest clones hold approximately 4.3%. Study outcomes and limitations: Comparison of patients with controls showed five TRBV segments more frequent in patients, TRBV5-6, TRBV5-1 and TRBV20-1 among them.

These TCRs' antigens remain unknown. The specimen was blood. These receptors came from a girl aged 5-17 years with multiple sclerosis.

This clonotype showed up just a few times. The gene calls are TRBV6-2 or TRBV6-3 and TRBJ2-1; no clear D. Trimming shortened V by 7 bases and J by 8 bases, and 12 bases separated the two germline ends. The germline V gene encodes CDR1 MNHEY and CDR2 SVGEGT. The CDR3 spans 12 residues. CDR3 in DNA: TGTGCCAGCAAGCTAGGTTACGATGAGCAGTTCTTC. This encodes CASKLGYDEQFF.

CDR3 nucleotides: TGTGCCACCAGCTCTAGCGGGAGATCTGATACGCAGTATTTT. The encoded protein is CATSSSGRSDTQYF. This rearrangement joins TRBV15 to TRBJ2-3, with 10 bases lining up with TRBD2. V trimming: 5 bases; J trimming: 6 bases; junction bases outside the gene matches: 5. The CDR3 is 14 amino acids. Per germline, CDR1 LNHNV and CDR2 YYDKDF (reference sequence).

This chain connects TRBV12-3 or TRBV12-4 to TRBJ2-6, with TRBD1 identical over 7 bases. After removal of 5 bases from V and 0 bases from J, the junction contained 10 bases not matched to a gene. The CDR3 is 18 amino acids. CDR3 in DNA: TGTGCCAGCAGTGGCGGACAGGACGCCGACTCTGGGGCCAACGTCCTGACTTTC. Its translation is CASSGGQDADSGANVLTF.